The table lists the clone carrying this T cell receptor beta chain with a few counts. Its antigen is currently unknown. The sample belongs to a study of T cells after yellow fever vaccination. TCRdb redid the calling of the 5' RACE reads with MiXCR, one entry per CDR3 protein. The table lists nearly 300,000 distinct CDR3 sequences, about 10% of them singletons, with about 3.7% in the top ten. Broader study findings: A minor fraction of clonotypes spanned both CD4 and CD8 compartments. Most clones from primary vaccination resurfaced after the booster (around 97% CD4, around 91% CD8).

The J segment lost 3 bases and the V segment lost 9 bases, leaving 6 bases of the junction unmatched. Germline assignment: CDR1 LNHDA and CDR2 SQIVND (reference sequence). The CDR3 is 13 residues long. This receptor was obtained from a man between 18 and 35 years old who received the YFV17D yellow fever vaccine. This chain connects TRBV19 to TRBJ2-3, with 7 bases matching TRBD1. The specimen was CD4+ T cells sorted from PBMCs, collected 5 days after the yellow fever booster vaccination. CDR3 bases: TGTGCCAGCAGCCGGGACAGAACAGATACGCAGTATTTT. This translates into CASSRDRTDTQYF.